The 2 T cell receptor beta chains given below trace back to one sample, sequenced in a study of blood T cells in healthy people across ages. The second PCR ran roughly 7 to 12 cycles with a sample-barcoded 5' primer and J-beta primers. Each CDR3 protein gets one entry after TCRdb re-called the 5' RACE reads with MiXCR. The table shows 550,000 to 800,000 distinct CDR3 sequences, with roughly 32% occurring only once. The sample comprised blood. The receptors were sampled from a woman of 80 years or more in good health.

The rearrangement links TRBV12-3 or TRBV12-4 to TRBJ2-4, with D perhaps TRBD1 (8 bases). The end of the DNA aligns better with TRBJ2-5, so the J call may be wrong. The CDR3 has 16 residues. CDR3 residues: CASSYPTGEGQETQYF. CDR3 sequence (DNA): TGTGCCAGCAGCTACCCGACAGGGGAGGGCCAAGAGACCCAGTACTTC.

This chain uses TRBV20-1 with TRBJ1-2; no clear D gene. The V and J ends lost 3 bases and 2 bases respectively, with 16 bases between them. The CDR3 is made up of 15 amino acids. The germline CDR1 and CDR2 sequences are DFQATT and SNEGSKA (reference sequence). The CDR3 DNA reads as TGCAGTGCTAGCATAGGCGGAATAGAAAACTATGGCTACACCTTC. Its protein is CSASIGGIENYGYTF.